A selection of T cell receptor beta chains follows, all from one sample in a study of T cell repertoires in cytomegalovirus infection. Their specific antigens are unknown. Via MiXCR, TCRdb re-called the reads, giving one row per CDR3 protein. The table lists around 500,000 distinct CDR3 sequences, 40% to 50% of them singletons, with about 41% in the top ten. This specimen was cultured PBMCs, taken from culture after CMV antigen stimulation. The source of these receptors is a human donor in good health (CMV status not recorded). Some clones in this sample may be carry-over from other donors' samples. Each CDR3 is given with its conserved first and last residue. Each record gives: V gene, D gene, J gene, CDR3 length, clone size, CDR3 protein, CDR3 DNA. The D gene is left open where the match is weak. Size values are once, few and many counts, or a class for expanded clones, and some rows have none.

TRBV18,NA,TRBJ2-1,14,NA,CASSPQGRDNEQFF,TGTGCCAGCTCACCACAGGGACGAGACAATGAGCAGTTCTTC
TRBV6-2/TRBV6-3,NA,TRBJ2-5,15,NA,CASSYRRPTQETQYF,TGTGCCAGCAGTTACCGAAGGCCGACCCAAGAGACCCAGTACTTC
TRBV7-2,NA,TRBJ2-1,12,few,CASSLGSPEQFF,TGTGCCAGCAGCTTAGGGTCCCCTGAGCAGTTCTTC
TRBV7-4,NA,TRBJ2-7,14,NA,CASSPPGDSYEQYF,TGTGCCAGCAGCCCCCCAGGGGACTCCTACGAGCAGTACTTC
TRBV25-1,NA,TRBJ2-7,14,few,CASSGSGTGYEQYF,TGTGCCAGCAGTGGCTCGGGGACGGGGTACGAGCAGTACTTC
TRBV19,NA,TRBJ2-2,14,NA,CASSPGRVTGELFF,TGTGCCAGTAGTCCGGGACGGGTCACCGGGGAGCTGTTTTTT
TRBV27,TRBD1,TRBJ1-5,15,NA,CASRLFSTGGQPQHF,TGTGCCAGCAGACTATTCAGCACAGGGGGACAGCCCCAGCATTTT
TRBV2,NA,TRBJ2-5,16,NA,CASSSPRTAFQETQYF,TGTGCCAGCAGTTCCCCTCGGACAGCCTTCCAAGAGACCCAGTACTTC
TRBV6-1,NA,TRBJ2-2,15,NA,CASSAGQFNTGELFF,TGTGCCAGCAGCGCAGGACAGTTCAACACCGGGGAGCTGTTTTTT
TRBV6-8,TRBD1,TRBJ2-7,11,NA,CATDTGGEQYF,TGTGCCACGGACACAGGGGGGGAGCAGTACTTC
TRBV2,NA,TRBJ1-5,15,NA,CASSPQESGTQPQHF,TGTGCCAGCAGTCCCCAAGAGTCGGGTACTCAGCCCCAGCATTTT
TRBV7-8,TRBD2,TRBJ2-1,17,NA,CASQVASGRRSYNEQFF,TGTGCCAGCCAAGTAGCTAGCGGGAGGAGATCCTACAATGAGCAGTTCTTC
TRBV7-2,NA,TRBJ2-1,14,few,CASSLASPYNEQFF,TGTGCCAGCAGCTTAGCCTCCCCCTACAATGAGCAGTTCTTC
TRBV6-2/TRBV6-3,NA,TRBJ2-3,17,NA,CASSPTRGDYNTDTQYF,TGTGCCAGCAGCCCCACTAGGGGTGACTACAACACAGATACGCAGTATTTT
TRBV12-3/TRBV12-4,NA,TRBJ1-6,13,few,CASSPGNNSPLHF,TGTGCCAGCAGTCCGGGCAACAATTCACCCCTCCACTTT
TRBV6-2/TRBV6-3,NA,TRBJ2-1,13,few,CASSVRAGNEQFF,TGTGCCAGCAGCGTTCGCGCGGGGAATGAGCAGTTCTTC
TRBV7-2,NA,TRBJ2-5,15,NA,CASSPARGPQETQYF,TGTGCCAGCAGCCCGGCGCGGGGCCCCCAGGAGACCCAGTACTTC
TRBV4-1,TRBD2,TRBJ2-7,14,NA,CASSHLLAGAEQYF,TGCGCCAGCAGCCATTTGCTAGCGGGAGCCGAGCAGTACTTC
TRBV19,NA,TRBJ2-2,14,NA,CASRGTAHTGELFF,TGTGCCAGTAGAGGGACCGCACACACCGGGGAGCTGTTTTTT
TRBV10-1,NA,TRBJ1-1,12,NA,CASRSTMGEAFF,TGCGCCAGCCGCTCAACGATGGGTGAAGCTTTCTTT
TRBV4-3,TRBD2,TRBJ2-7,15,NA,CASSQRLAEAHEQYF,TGCGCCAGCAGCCAAAGACTAGCGGAAGCCCACGAGCAGTACTTC
TRBV11-2,NA,TRBJ1-2,16,NA,CASSSTSSLDHHVDTF,TGTGCCAGCAGCTCAACATCCAGCCTCGACCACCATGTTGACACCTTC
TRBV19,NA,TRBJ2-1,15,NA,CASSIGRSSYNEQFF,TGTGCCAGTAGTATAGGCCGGAGCTCCTACAATGAGCAGTTCTTC
TRBV19,NA,TRBJ1-1,11,NA,CASSSSNEAFF,TGTGCCAGTAGTTCATCGAATGAAGCTTTCTTT
TRBV4-1,NA,TRBJ2-1,15,NA,CASSQAPEIYNEQFF,TGCGCCAGCAGCCAAGCGCCAGAAATCTACAATGAGCAGTTCTTC
TRBV7-2,NA,TRBJ2-7,13,few,CASSLDPGYWQYF,TGTGCCAGCAGCTTAGACCCGGGGTACTGGCAGTACTTC
TRBV18,NA,TRBJ1-5,15,NA,CASSPFGVLDQPQHF,TGTGCCAGCTCACCCTTCGGGGTTCTGGATCAGCCCCAGCATTTT
TRBV7-2,TRBD2,TRBJ2-1,14,many,CASSFQRGGNEQFF,TGTGCCAGCAGCTTCCAGCGGGGGGGCAATGAGCAGTTCTTC
TRBV12-3/TRBV12-4,NA,TRBJ2-1,13,few,CASNRDQYNEQFF,TGTGCCAGCAACCGGGACCAATACAATGAGCAGTTCTTC
TRBV6-2/TRBV6-3,TRBD2,TRBJ2-1,16,NA,CASSYVASGTYNEQFF,TGTGCCAGCAGTTACGTAGCTAGCGGGACGTACAATGAGCAGTTCTTC
TRBV6-1,NA,TRBJ1-3,14,NA,CASSEVIRRNTIYF,TGTGCCAGCAGTGAAGTTATCCGCAGAAACACCATATATTTT
TRBV4-3,NA,TRBJ2-7,15,few,CASSQGQGDSYEQYF,TGCGCCAGCAGCCAAGGCCAGGGCGACTCCTACGAGCAGTACTTC
TRBV7-2,NA,TRBJ1-4,14,few,CASSLAGTYEKLFF,TGTGCCAGCAGCTTAGCCGGGACATATGAAAAACTGTTTTTT
TRBV4-1,TRBD1,TRBJ1-1,15,NA,CASSPGQLILQVAFF,TGCGCCAGCAGCCCGGGACAGCTTATCCTCCAAGTAGCTTTCTTT
TRBV11-2,TRBD1,TRBJ2-1,15,NA,CASSKRGQTYNEQFF,TGTGCCAGCAGCAAGAGGGGACAGACTTACAATGAGCAGTTCTTC
TRBV11-2,NA,TRBJ2-2,15,NA,CASSLVQRVRSELFF,TGTGCCAGCAGCTTAGTGCAGAGGGTCCGATCCGAGCTGTTTTTT
TRBV10-3,NA,TRBJ2-7,14,NA,CASGATGPFYEQYF,TGTGCCAGCGGGGCGACAGGACCATTCTACGAGCAGTACTTC
TRBV11-2,TRBD1,TRBJ1-1,15,NA,CASSSHRGLGYEAFF,TGTGCCAGCAGCTCCCACAGGGGGCTGGGGTATGAAGCTTTCTTT
TRBV6-8,TRBD1,TRBJ2-2,16,NA,CASSYSKSGGTGELFF,TGTGCCAGCAGTTACTCGAAGTCAGGGGGAACCGGGGAGCTGTTTTTT